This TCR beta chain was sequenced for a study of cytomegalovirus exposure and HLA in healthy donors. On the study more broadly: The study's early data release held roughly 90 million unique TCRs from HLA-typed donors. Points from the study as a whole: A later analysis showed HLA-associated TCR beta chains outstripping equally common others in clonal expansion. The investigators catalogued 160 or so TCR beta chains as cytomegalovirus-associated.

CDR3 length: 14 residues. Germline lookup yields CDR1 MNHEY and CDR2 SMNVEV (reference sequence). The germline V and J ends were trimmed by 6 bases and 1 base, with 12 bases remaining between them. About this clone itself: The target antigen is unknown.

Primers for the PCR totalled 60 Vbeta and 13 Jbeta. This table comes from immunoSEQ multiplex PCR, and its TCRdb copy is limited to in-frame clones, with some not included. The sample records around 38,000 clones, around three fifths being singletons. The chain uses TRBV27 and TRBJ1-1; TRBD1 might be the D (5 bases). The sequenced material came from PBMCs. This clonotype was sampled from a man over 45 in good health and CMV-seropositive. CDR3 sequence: CASRRGEENTEAFF. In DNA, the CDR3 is TGTGCCAGCAGAAGGGGCGAGGAGAACACTGAAGCTTTCTTT.